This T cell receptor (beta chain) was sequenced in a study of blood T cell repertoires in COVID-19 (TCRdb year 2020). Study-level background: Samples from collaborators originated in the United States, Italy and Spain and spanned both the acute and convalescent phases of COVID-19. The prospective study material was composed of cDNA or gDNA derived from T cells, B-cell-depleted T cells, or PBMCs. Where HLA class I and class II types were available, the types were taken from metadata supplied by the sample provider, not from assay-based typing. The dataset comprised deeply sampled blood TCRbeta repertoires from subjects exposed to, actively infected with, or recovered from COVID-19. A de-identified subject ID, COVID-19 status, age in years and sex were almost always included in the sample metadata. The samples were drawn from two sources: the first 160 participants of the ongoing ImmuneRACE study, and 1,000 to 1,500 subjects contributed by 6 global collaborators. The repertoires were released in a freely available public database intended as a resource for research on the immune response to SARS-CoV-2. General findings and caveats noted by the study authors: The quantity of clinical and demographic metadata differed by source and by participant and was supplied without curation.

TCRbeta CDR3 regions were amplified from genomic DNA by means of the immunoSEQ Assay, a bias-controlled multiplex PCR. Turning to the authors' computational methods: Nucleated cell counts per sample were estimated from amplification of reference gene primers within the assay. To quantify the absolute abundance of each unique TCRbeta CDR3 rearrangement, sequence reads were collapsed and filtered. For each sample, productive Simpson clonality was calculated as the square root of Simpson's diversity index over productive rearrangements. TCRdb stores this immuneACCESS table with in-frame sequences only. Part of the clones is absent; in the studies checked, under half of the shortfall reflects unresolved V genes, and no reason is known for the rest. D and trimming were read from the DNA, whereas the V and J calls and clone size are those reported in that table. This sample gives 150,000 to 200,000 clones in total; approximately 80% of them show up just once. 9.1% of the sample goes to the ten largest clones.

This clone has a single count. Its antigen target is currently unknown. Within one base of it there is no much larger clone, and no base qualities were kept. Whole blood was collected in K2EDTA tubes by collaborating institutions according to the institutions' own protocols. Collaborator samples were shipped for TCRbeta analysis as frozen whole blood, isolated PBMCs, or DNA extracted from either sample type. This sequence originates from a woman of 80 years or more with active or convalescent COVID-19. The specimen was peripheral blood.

The DNA is as follows: TGTGCCAGCACCAAATTGGGGGGGCATGGCTACACCTTC. This encodes CASTKLGGHGYTF. The chain couples TRBV12-3 or TRBV12-4 to TRBJ1-2; the best D guess is TRBD1, with 6 bases matching. From the cysteine through the phenylalanine, the CDR3 covers 13 amino acids. Only the CDR3 portion is preserved as DNA: 39 bases, with reading frame beginning at the first base. V is pared back by 7 bases and J by 6 bases, with 15 bases lying between the germline termini.